A selection of T cell receptor beta chains follows, all from one sample in a study of T-cell reconstitution after alpha-beta-depleted transplantation in children. TCRdb processed the PCR reads anew with MiXCR; each CDR3 protein has one entry. The sample includes about 1,000,000 distinct CDR3 sequences, 25% to 30% of them seen just once. The source material was PBMCs, mostly from graft donor cells, sampled 360 days after TCRalphabeta/CD19-depleted stem cell transplant. The receptors originated from a boy under two years old who had a stem cell transplant for SCID, so the T cells may come from the graft donor. Each CDR3 is given with its conserved first and last residue.

V gene	CDR3 protein
TRBV7-8	CASSFSGTTSNEQFF
TRBV5-4	CASSFLAGAYTGELFF
TRBV10-3	CAINSGLGSAEAFF
TRBV4-3	CASSQDQRGGPNEQFF
TRBV9	CASSSTGLAYEQYF
TRBV4-2	CASSQDPGGPYEQYF
TRBV3-1	CASCQDAGRTSVPGELFF
TRBV6-1	CASKKGSPRSYNEQFF
TRBV2	CASPTSGGYNEQFF
TRBV6-1	CASSVQGTYTGELFF
TRBV20-1	CSARVGWGGLTDTQYF
TRBV13	CASSRRGGLPIYGYTF
TRBV6-1	CASSGDRAYNSPLHF
TRBV5-1	CASSDSPNTGELFF
TRBV2	CASSDGSQAKGGNQPQHF
TRBV25-1	CASSAPGGQGKNSPLHF
TRBV20-1	CSARVGGEETQYF
TRBV2	CAGLRRLFNEQFF
TRBV7-2	CASSFRGISYSNQPQHF
TRBV7-9	CASSSDPGETQYF
TRBV20-1	CSASRDRAETQYF
TRBV7-3	CASSSLAGAGKHIQYF
TRBV12-3/TRBV12-4	CASSLTTGSGNTIYF
TRBV28	CASTLGQGGVQETQYF
TRBV20-1	CSARDLGETQYF
TRBV5-5	CASSHNPGTAGRNIQYF
TRBV6-1	CASTPFVAMNTEAFF
TRBV2	CASTPRDRAYEQYF
TRBV6-2/TRBV6-3	CASSYSVTGRHSYEQYF
TRBV12-3/TRBV12-4	CASSFVLAGGFRETQYF
TRBV4-1	CASSQGDRERETQYF
TRBV18	CASSPQGWGRNNEQFF
TRBV7-2	CASSLVTSGGYVEQFF
TRBV29-1	CSSRTGNEQFF
TRBV5-6	CASSLEGRGQPQHF
TRBV6-2/TRBV6-3	CASSYSRWRGTSPNTGELFF
TRBV12-3/TRBV12-4	CASSLAAGGGQFF
TRBV12-3/TRBV12-4	CASSSTGTSGNTIYF
TRBV12-3/TRBV12-4	CASSPGGLAPDTQYF
TRBV29-1	CSVFGQEARETQYF
TRBV10-3	CATGLAHEQYF
TRBV5-1	CASSWTSGGASGEQFF
TRBV20-1	CSARDLTGVYNEQFF
TRBV7-2	CASSLVGVQETQYF
TRBV28	CASSLNSGLFF
TRBV9	CASSVGTEETQYF
TRBV7-9	CASTLPTSLETQYF
TRBV15	CATSRDPSGTWDEQYF
TRBV5-1	CASTKGTGKGDTQYF